These T cell receptor beta chains were read from a single sample in a study of vaccination and CD4 T cells after COVID-19. Each CDR3 protein is one row after TCRdb ran MiXCR on the PCR reads. The sample lists about 5,200 distinct CDR3 sequences, less than 30% occurring once. No cognate antigen is known for these TCRs. Sequencing was performed on CD4+ T cells from blood, cultured in vitro, taken after SARS-CoV-2 vaccination. These receptor sequences come from a human donor who had recovered from COVID-19. Both conserved end residues are part of each CDR3. The D gene is left open where the match is weak. The listing skips clone size in some rows; elsewhere it reads once, few, many or a size class.

>TRBJ2-7|.|TRBV7-9|few
CASSLASWRAYEQYF
TGTGCCAGCAGCTTAGCATCCTGGCGGGCCTACGAGCAGTACTTC
>TRBJ2-7|.|TRBV18|few
CASSSDSLYEQYF
TGTGCCAGCTCAAGTGACAGCCTCTACGAGCAGTACTTC
>TRBJ2-1|TRBD2|TRBV6-1|.
CASSQGLASTYEQFF
TGTGCCAGCAGTCAAGGACTAGCGAGCACCTATGAGCAGTTCTTC
>TRBJ1-3|.|TRBV28|.
CASRLGGAGNTIYF
TGTGCCAGCAGGCTGGGGGGAGCAGGAAACACCATATATTTT
>TRBJ2-5|.|TRBV5-1|.
CASSSTGTPQETQYF
TGCGCCAGCAGCTCGACTGGGACTCCCCAAGAGACCCAGTACTTC
>TRBJ1-2|.|TRBV7-9|.
CASSLVGGGYGYTF
TGTGCCAGCAGCTTAGTAGGGGGAGGCTATGGCTACACCTTC
>TRBJ2-5|TRBD2|TRBV7-2|medium-sized
CASSQGGLAAFPPQETQYF
TGTGCCAGCAGCCAGGGGGGACTAGCGGCATTTCCGCCCCAAGAGACCCAGTACTTC
>TRBJ2-6|.|TRBV6-1|.
CASSPGLSGANVLTF
TGTGCCAGCAGTCCGGGCCTCTCTGGGGCCAACGTCCTGACTTTC
>TRBJ1-2|.|TRBV6-1|medium-sized
CASSAPGRRFYGYTF
TGTGCCAGCAGCGCACCGGGACGGCGATTCTATGGCTACACCTTC
>TRBJ2-7|TRBD2|TRBV20-1|.
CSSLAGPYEQYF
TGCAGTTCACTAGCGGGCCCCTACGAGCAGTACTTC
>TRBJ2-5|TRBD1|TRBV7-7|few
CASSLTRGTGRFLQETQYF
TGTGCCAGCAGCTTAACTCGGGGGACAGGGAGGTTCCTACAAGAGACCCAGTACTTC
>TRBJ1-2|TRBD1|TRBV24-1|once
CATSDTGQANYGYTF
TGTGCCACCAGTGACACCGGACAGGCTAACTATGGCTACACCTTC
>TRBJ2-3|.|TRBV19|.
CASRMTGTDTQYF
TGTGCCAGTAGGATGACTGGGACAGATACGCAGTATTTT
>TRBJ1-1|.|TRBV15|few
CATSRDLGPKTEAFF
TGTGCCACCAGCAGAGATTTGGGCCCCAAGACTGAAGCTTTCTTT
>TRBJ2-3|TRBD2|TRBV7-2|.
CASSTGLAGGNTQYF
TGTGCCAGCAGCACGGGACTAGCGGGAGGGAATACGCAGTATTTT
>TRBJ2-5|.|TRBV20-1|few
CRAAEETQYF
TGCAGGGCGGCAGAAGAGACCCAGTACTTC
>TRBJ1-1|.|TRBV18|.
CASSPPSVPGTEAFF
TGTGCCAGCTCACCACCGAGTGTCCCGGGCACTGAAGCTTTCTTT
>TRBJ2-3|.|TRBV7-2|few
CASSGFTDTQYF
TGTGCCAGCAGCGGATTCACAGATACGCAGTATTTT
>TRBJ2-5|TRBD2|TRBV28|.
CASRGGAGGQETQYF
TGTGCCAGCAGGGGAGGAGCGGGAGGGCAAGAGACCCAGTACTTC
>TRBJ1-1|.|TRBV29-1|.
CSAAGPTNTEAFF
TGCAGCGCCGCGGGACCCACGAACACTGAAGCTTTCTTT
>TRBJ1-1|.|TRBV19|medium-sized
CASSIIERNTEAFF
TGTGCCAGTAGTATTATAGAGAGGAACACTGAAGCTTTCTTT
>TRBJ1-1|TRBD1|TRBV20-1|.
CSASKTGTKMNTEAFF
TGCAGTGCCTCCAAGACAGGGACTAAAATGAACACTGAAGCTTTCTTT
>TRBJ1-2|.|TRBV27|few
CASRRGFPNYGYTF
TGTGCCAGCAGGAGGGGGTTCCCTAACTATGGCTACACCTTC
>TRBJ1-1|.|TRBV7-9|.
CASSPRQDRRWNTEAFF
TGTGCCAGCAGCCCCCGACAGGACCGTCGCTGGAACACTGAAGCTTTCTTT
>TRBJ2-7|TRBD1|TRBV28|few
CASRDRGHSLGF
TGTGCCAGCAGGGACAGGGGGCATTCATTAGGCTTC
>TRBJ1-2|.|TRBV5-4|.
CASSFDTGYGYTF
TGTGCCAGCAGCTTCGACACGGGCTATGGCTACACCTTC
>TRBJ2-7|.|TRBV10-3|.
CAISVSETTTEQYF
TGTGCCATCAGTGTTAGTGAAACTACGACCGAGCAGTACTTC
>TRBJ2-2|.|TRBV28|.
CASRLGGNTGELFF
TGTGCCAGCCGCCTAGGGGGTAACACCGGGGAGCTGTTTTTT
>TRBJ2-7|.|TRBV19|few
CATRGRYEQYF
TGTGCCACCCGAGGGAGATACGAGCAGTACTTC
>TRBJ2-5|TRBD2|TRBV6-4|.
CASSAKRGPRETQYF
TGTGCCAGCAGCGCGAAGCGGGGGCCGAGGGAGACCCAGTACTTC
>TRBJ2-7|TRBD1|TRBV20-1|.
CSAPDRGMNYEQYF
TGCAGTGCTCCGGACAGGGGGATGAACTACGAGCAGTACTTC
>TRBJ2-7|TRBD1|TRBV6-2/TRBV6-3|.
CASETGGYEQYF
TGTGCCAGCGAGACAGGGGGCTACGAGCAGTACTTC
>TRBJ2-7|.|TRBV20-1|few
CSARVWLRTASSYEQYF
TGCAGTGCTAGGGTCTGGTTGAGGACGGCGAGCTCCTACGAGCAGTACTTC
>TRBJ1-1|.|TRBV28|few
CASSFGRGWVAFF
TGTGCCAGCAGTTTTGGGAGGGGGTGGGTAGCTTTCTTT
>TRBJ1-5|TRBD1|TRBV7-2|few
CASSLGQGHNQPQHF
TGTGCCAGCAGCTTGGGACAGGGTCACAATCAGCCCCAGCATTTT
>TRBJ2-3|.|TRBV28|.
CASSIPYGGADTQYF
TGTGCCAGCAGTATTCCCTACGGGGGCGCGGATACGCAGTATTTT
>TRBJ1-2|TRBD1|TRBV24-1|few
CATSDPGTGEGYTF
TGTGCCACCAGTGATCCCGGGACAGGGGAGGGCTACACCTTC
>TRBJ2-2|TRBD2|TRBV7-7|few
CASSLSGGAAGELFF
TGTGCCAGCAGCCTGAGCGGGGGGGCCGCCGGGGAGCTGTTTTTT
>TRBJ1-1|.|TRBV20-1|few
CSARDPSPGGTEAFF
TGCAGTGCTAGAGATCCAAGTCCCGGGGGGACTGAAGCTTTCTTT
>TRBJ2-7|TRBD1|TRBV28|.
CASSSGTGVIYEQYF
TGTGCCAGCAGTTCAGGGACAGGGGTTATCTACGAGCAGTACTTC
>TRBJ2-7|.|TRBV20-1|medium-sized
CSAKRGEQYF
TGCAGTGCTAAGAGGGGTGAGCAGTACTTC
>TRBJ1-6|.|TRBV5-6|.
CASRSTGNSPLHF
TGTGCCAGCAGATCTACAGGGAATTCACCCCTCCACTTT
>TRBJ1-1|.|TRBV20-1|.
CSALRVRYMNTEAFF
TGCAGTGCCCTCCGTGTCAGGTACATGAACACTGAAGCTTTCTTT
>TRBJ2-3|.|TRBV18|.
CASSARDTDTQYF
TGTGCCAGCTCAGCCAGGGATACAGATACGCAGTATTTT
>TRBJ2-7|TRBD2|TRBV11-2|.
CASSPPAGGPLEQYF
TGTGCCAGCAGCCCCCCCGCGGGAGGGCCTCTCGAGCAGTACTTC
>TRBJ1-5|.|TRBV15|medium-sized
CATSERGYGQHF
TGTGCCACCAGCGAGCGGGGGTATGGCCAGCATTTT
>TRBJ1-5|.|TRBV6-1|medium-sized
CASSVLWDSNQPQHF
TGTGCCAGCAGTGTGCTTTGGGACAGCAATCAGCCCCAGCATTTT
>TRBJ2-1|TRBD2|TRBV6-5|few
CASSYRLAGYNEQFF
TGTGCCAGCAGTTACCGACTAGCGGGATACAATGAGCAGTTCTTC
>TRBJ2-1|.|TRBV10-3|few
CAISEQGSYNEQFF
TGTGCCATCAGTGAACAGGGCTCCTACAATGAGCAGTTCTTC
>TRBJ1-2|TRBD1|TRBV28|medium-sized
CASSVAGGLIYGYTF
TGTGCCAGCAGCGTGGCAGGGGGTTTAATCTATGGCTACACCTTC
>TRBJ2-7|TRBD1|TRBV6-4|.
CASSDSGQGFGVAYEQYF
TGTGCCAGCAGTGACTCGGGACAGGGTTTTGGCGTCGCCTACGAGCAGTACTTC
>TRBJ2-3|.|TRBV10-3|few
CAISESVDTQYF
TGTGCCATCAGTGAGTCGGTAGATACGCAGTATTTT
>TRBJ2-5|TRBD2|TRBV4-1|.
CASSQAGEGFPQETQYF
TGCGCCAGCAGCCAAGCGGGGGAGGGCTTCCCCCAAGAGACCCAGTACTTC
>TRBJ1-2|.|TRBV6-1|.
CASNNYGGGNYGYTF
TGTGCCAGCAACAATTACGGGGGAGGAAACTATGGCTACACCTTC